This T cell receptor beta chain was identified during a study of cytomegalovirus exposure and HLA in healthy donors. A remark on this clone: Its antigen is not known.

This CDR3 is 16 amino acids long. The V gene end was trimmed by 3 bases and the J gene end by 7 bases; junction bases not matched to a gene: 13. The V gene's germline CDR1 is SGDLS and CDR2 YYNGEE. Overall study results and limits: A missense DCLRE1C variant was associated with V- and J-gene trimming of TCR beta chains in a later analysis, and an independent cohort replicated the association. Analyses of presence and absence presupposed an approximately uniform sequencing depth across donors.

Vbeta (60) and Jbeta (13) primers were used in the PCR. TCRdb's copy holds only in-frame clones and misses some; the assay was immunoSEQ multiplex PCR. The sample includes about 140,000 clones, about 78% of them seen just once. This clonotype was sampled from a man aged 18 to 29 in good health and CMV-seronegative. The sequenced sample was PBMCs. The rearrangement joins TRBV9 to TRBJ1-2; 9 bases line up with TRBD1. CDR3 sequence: CASSAGTGMVAFGYTF. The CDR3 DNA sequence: TGTGCCAGCAGCGCCGGGACAGGGATGGTGGCCTTTGGCTACACCTTC.